This TCR beta chain was sequenced for a study of blood T cell repertoires in COVID-19. Study in general: Collection of acute and convalescent COVID-19 samples took place in the United States, Italy and Spain. T cells, B-cell-depleted T cells, or PBMCs supplied cDNA or gDNA.

Individuals drawn from approximately 26 US areas were about 18 to 100 years old. Per the original methods: Amplification of reference gene primers provided the estimated nucleated cell counts. Sequencing used immunoSEQ multiplex PCR; TCRdb keeps in-frame clones, though not all of them. The V and J calls and clone size were taken over from that table, and D and trimming were inferred from the DNA. The sample contains about 200,000 clones, roughly 80% of which appear only once. The ends were cut back, 6 bases at V and 5 bases at J, with 10 bases in the middle. The CDR3 totals 12 residues. V gene TRBV12-3 or TRBV12-4 combines with J gene TRBJ2-5; maybe TRBD1 (5 bases). Sequences were obtained from PBMCs or T cells enriched from blood (not recorded which). The receptor was isolated from a woman aged 55-70 years with acute COVID-19. CDR3 protein: CASSLQVETQYF. CDR3 bases: TGTGCCAGCAGCTTACAGGTTGAGACCCAGTACTTC.